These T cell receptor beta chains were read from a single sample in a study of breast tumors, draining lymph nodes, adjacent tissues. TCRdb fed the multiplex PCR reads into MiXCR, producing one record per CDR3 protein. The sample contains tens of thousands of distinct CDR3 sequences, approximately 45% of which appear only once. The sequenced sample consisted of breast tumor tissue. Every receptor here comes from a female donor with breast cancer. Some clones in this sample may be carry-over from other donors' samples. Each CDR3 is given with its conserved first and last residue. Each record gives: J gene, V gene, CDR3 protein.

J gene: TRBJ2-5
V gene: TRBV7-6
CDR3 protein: CASSHIGLGETQYF

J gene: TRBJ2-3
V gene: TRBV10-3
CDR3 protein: CAISEKSVGLAGTDTQYF

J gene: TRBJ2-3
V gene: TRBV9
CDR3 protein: CAITGFGDTQYF

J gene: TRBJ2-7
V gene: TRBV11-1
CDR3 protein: CASSSSSGRASRLSEQYF

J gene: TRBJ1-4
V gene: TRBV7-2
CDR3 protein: CASSLRRSKEKLFF

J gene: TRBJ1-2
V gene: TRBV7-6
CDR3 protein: CASSSDTSANYGYTF

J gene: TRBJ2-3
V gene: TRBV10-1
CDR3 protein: CASSEGTSGIRDTQYF

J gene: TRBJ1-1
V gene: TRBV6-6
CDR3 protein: CASSQTPGDEAFF

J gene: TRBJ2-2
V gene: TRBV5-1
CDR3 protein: CASSLEWVSTGELFF

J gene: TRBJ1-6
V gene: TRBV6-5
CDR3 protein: CASRTGYNSPLHF

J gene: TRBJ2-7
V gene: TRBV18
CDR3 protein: CASSSRREDEQYF